These T cell receptor beta chains were read from a single sample in a study of chemoradiotherapy in HPV16-positive cancers. Generated by immunoSEQ multiplex PCR, the TCRdb table keeps only in-frame clones and is missing some. Here the sample spans about 2,700 clones, roughly nine tenths being singletons. Sequenced here: tumor tissue, sampled from a patient who underwent chemoradiotherapy. These receptors were collected from a human donor with HPV-associated anogenital cancer. Each CDR3 is given with its conserved first and last residue. Fields, in order: clone size, J gene, D gene, V gene, CDR3 DNA, CDR3 protein. D genes are given only for firm matches. Some rows mark clone size as missing; the rest say once, few, many or name a class of expanded clone.

>NA|TRBJ2-5|NA|TRBV19
TGTGCCAGTAGCCACCTTCGAGGTCCGGAGACCCAGTACTTC
CASSHLRGPETQYF
>NA|TRBJ2-5|NA|TRBV29-1
TGCAGCGTTGAATACTGGGACGGCCAAGAGACCCAGTACTTC
CSVEYWDGQETQYF
>NA|TRBJ2-3|TRBD2|TRBV7-9
TGTGCCAGCAGAAGACTAGCGGGGAGCACAGATACGCAGTATTTT
CASRRLAGSTDTQYF
>once|TRBJ2-5|NA|TRBV11-3
TGTGCCAGCAGCTCCAGGACACCGGCGGGGGAGACCCAGTACTTC
CASSSRTPAGETQYF
>NA|TRBJ2-3|TRBD2|TRBV2
TGTGCCAGCAGTATGACTAGCGGGAGTATCACAGATACGCAGTATTTT
CASSMTSGSITDTQYF
>NA|TRBJ2-2|TRBD1|TRBV4-2
TGTGCCAGCAGCCAAGGGGGGACAGGGGACCCCAGGGGGGAGCTGTTTTTT
CASSQGGTGDPRGELFF
>NA|TRBJ2-5|TRBD2|TRBV5-5
TGTGCCAGCAGCTTGCTAGCGGGAGGGGTGGAGACCCAGTACTTC
CASSLLAGGVETQYF
>few|TRBJ2-3|NA|TRBV7-7
TGTGCCAGCAGCTTATCGGTGACAGAAGGAGATACGCAGTATTTT
CASSLSVTEGDTQYF
>once|TRBJ2-1|NA|TRBV11-1
TGTGCCAGCAGCTTGGGGACTCCTGAGCAGTTCTTC
CASSLGTPEQFF
>NA|TRBJ2-2|TRBD1|TRBV12-5
TGTGCTAGTGCCGTGACAGGGTCGTCTAACACCGGGGAGCTGTTTTTT
CASAVTGSSNTGELFF
>large|TRBJ2-1|TRBD2|TRBV30
TGTGCCACCGAACTAGCGGGACCCTACAATGAGCAGTTCTTC
CATELAGPYNEQFF
>NA|TRBJ1-2|NA|TRBV6-1
TGTGCCAGCAGTGAAGCGCGGGGGGCAGTTAACTATGGCTACACCTTC
CASSEARGAVNYGYTF
>NA|TRBJ1-2|NA|TRBV9
TGTGCCAGCAGCTCCCGGGACGGAAATGGCTACACCTTC
CASSSRDGNGYTF
>NA|TRBJ1-2|TRBD1|TRBV4-3
TGCGCCAGCAGCCTCCGGGACAGGTTTAACTATGGCTACACCTTC
CASSLRDRFNYGYTF
>NA|TRBJ1-5|NA|TRBV10-3
TGTGCCATCGGACATTCCGATCAGCCCCAGCATTTT
CAIGHSDQPQHF
>NA|TRBJ2-5|TRBD1|TRBV7-2
TGTGCCAGCAACCCCCGGACAGGGCAGGGGGAGCAGTACTTC
CASNPRTGQGEQYF